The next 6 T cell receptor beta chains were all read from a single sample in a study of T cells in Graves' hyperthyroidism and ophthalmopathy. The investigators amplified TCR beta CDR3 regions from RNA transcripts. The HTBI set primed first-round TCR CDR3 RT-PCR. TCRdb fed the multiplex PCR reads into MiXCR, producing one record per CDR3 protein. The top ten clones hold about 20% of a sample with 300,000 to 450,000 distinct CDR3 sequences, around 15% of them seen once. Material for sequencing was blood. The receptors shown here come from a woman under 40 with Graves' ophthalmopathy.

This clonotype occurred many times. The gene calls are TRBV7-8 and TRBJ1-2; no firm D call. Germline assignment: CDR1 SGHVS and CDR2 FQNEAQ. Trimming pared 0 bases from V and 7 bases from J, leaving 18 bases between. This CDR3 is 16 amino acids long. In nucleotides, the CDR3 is TGTGCCAGCAGCTTAGCGTCTCCCTCGTTTGCTCTTGGCTACACCTTC. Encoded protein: CASSLASPSFALGYTF.

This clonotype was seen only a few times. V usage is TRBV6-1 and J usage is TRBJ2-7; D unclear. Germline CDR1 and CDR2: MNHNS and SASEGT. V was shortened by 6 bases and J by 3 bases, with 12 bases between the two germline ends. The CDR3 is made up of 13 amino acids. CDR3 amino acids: CASSLEIIYEQYF. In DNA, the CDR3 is TGTGCCAGCAGCCTCGAAATAATCTACGAGCAGTACTTC.

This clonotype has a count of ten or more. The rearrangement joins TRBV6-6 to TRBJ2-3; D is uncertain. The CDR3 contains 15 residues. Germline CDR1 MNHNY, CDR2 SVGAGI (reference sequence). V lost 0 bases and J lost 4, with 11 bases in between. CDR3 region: CASSYSGSWADTQYF. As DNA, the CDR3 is TGTGCCAGCAGTTACTCCGGTTCGTGGGCAGATACGCAGTATTTT.

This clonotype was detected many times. The CDR3 DNA sequence: TGCAGTGCTAGCGGGGGGGGGGGGTACTCCTACAATGAGCAGTTCTTC. It codes for CSASGGGGYSYNEQFF. The chain combines TRBV20-1 with TRBJ2-1, with 8 bases matching TRBD2. The junction had 7 bases not matched to a gene; V was cut back by 3 bases and J by 0 bases. CDR1 and CDR2 from the germline V gene are DFQATT and SNEGSKA (reference sequence). CDR3 length: 16 residues.

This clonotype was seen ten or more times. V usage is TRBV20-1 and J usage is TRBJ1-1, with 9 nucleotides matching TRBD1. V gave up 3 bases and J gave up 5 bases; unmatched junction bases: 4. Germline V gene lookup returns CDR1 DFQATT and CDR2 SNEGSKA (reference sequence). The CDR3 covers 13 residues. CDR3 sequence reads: CSARGQGWTEAFF. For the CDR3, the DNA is TGCAGTGCTAGGGGACAGGGATGGACTGAAGCTTTCTTT.

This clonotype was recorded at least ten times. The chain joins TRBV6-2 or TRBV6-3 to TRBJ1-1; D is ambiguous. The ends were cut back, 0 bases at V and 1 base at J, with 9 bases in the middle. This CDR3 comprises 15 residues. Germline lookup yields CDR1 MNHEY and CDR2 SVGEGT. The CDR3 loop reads CASSYSSRGNTEAFF. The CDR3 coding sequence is TGTGCCAGCAGTTACTCGAGTCGCGGGAACACTGAAGCTTTCTTT.